These 24 T cell receptor beta chains were all obtained from the same sample, sequenced in a study of beta chain features in type 1 diabetes. Whole-study findings and limits: Moderate yet significant TCRB CDR3 shortening was seen in Type 1 diabetes patients in all four CD4+ subsets.

For these TCRs, the target antigens are not known. cDNA synthesis used the whole RNA isolate, giving expressed TCRB sequences. Clones were read by immunoSEQ multiplex PCR, and TCRdb kept only the in-frame ones, dropping some. This table has 500,000 to 800,000 clones, over 10% appearing once. Sequenced: naive CD4+ T cells from blood. The receptors stem from a young man with type 1 diabetes.

The rearrangement joins TRBV4-3 to TRBJ1-6; tentatively, D is TRBD1 (5 bases). The CDR3 has 14 residues. Trimming removed 4 bases at V and 12 bases at J, with 16 bases between. Germline lookup yields CDR1 LGHNA and CDR2 YSLEER. The CDR3 nucleotides are TGCGCCAGCAGCCCCACGGCAGGGAGAGAACCCCTCCACTTT. The encoded protein is CASSPTAGREPLHF.

Concerning this clone: Other DNA sequences in the same sample also yield this CDR3. The J gene is TRBJ1-2, the V gene TRBV9; tentatively, D is TRBD1 (5 bases). Looked up from germline, CDR1 is SGDLS and CDR2 is YYNGEE. The CDR3 covers 13 residues. V was shortened by 4 bases and J by 3 bases, with 10 bases between the two germline ends. CDR3 sequence: CASSPQGDYGYTF. The CDR3 DNA follows: TGTGCCAGCAGCCCCCAGGGCGACTATGGCTACACCTTC.

This clone came up a few times. This chain joins TRBV7-9 and TRBJ2-3; D gene unclear. This CDR3 region has 14 residues. V lost 2 bases and J 4 bases, leaving 10 bases between the germline ends. The germline CDR1 and CDR2 sequences are SEHNR and FQNEAQ (reference sequence). The CDR3 loop reads CASSLTKGPDTQYF. The DNA for the CDR3 is TGTGCCAGCAGCTTAACAAAGGGTCCAGATACGCAGTATTTT.

For this clone: Distinct nucleotide sequences in the sample also encode this CDR3. The chain employs TRBV18 and TRBJ1-6; D is perhaps TRBD1 (5 bases). V shed 3 bases and J shed 7 bases, with 7 bases lying between them. Germline V gives CDR1 KGHSH, CDR2 LQKENI. The CDR3 extends over 13 amino acids. CDR3 DNA: TGTGCCAGCTCACCTGACAGAAATTCACCCCTCCACTTT. Protein product: CASSPDRNSPLHF. The variable domain in full, with the rest retrieved from reference TRBV18 and TRBJ1-6, is NAGVMQNPRHLVRRRGQEARLRCSPMKGHSHVYWYRQLPEEGLKFMVYLQKENIIDESGMPKERFSAEFPKEGPSILRIQQVVRGDSAAYFCASSPDRNSPLHFGNGTRLTVT.

The chain joins TRBV18 to TRBJ2-7, with a weak D call TRBD2 (5 bases). The CDR3 covers 14 residues. In germline, CDR1 is KGHSH, CDR2 LQKENI. V lost 2 bases and J lost 2, with 10 bases in between. CDR3 region: CASSPWTGTYEQYF. CDR3 DNA sequence: TGTGCCAGCTCACCATGGACGGGAACCTACGAGCAGTACTTC.

This clone was observed a handful of times. The CDR3 reads CASGTEETQYF. The DNA of the CDR3 is TGTGCCAGCGGGACTGAAGAGACCCAGTACTTC. The V and J genes are TRBV27 and TRBJ2-5, with D possibly TRBD2 on 6 matching bases. The CDR3 is 11 amino acids. Germline V gene data show CDR1 as MNHEY and CDR2 as SMNVEV (reference sequence). Trimming shortened V by 8 bases and J by 3 bases, and 7 bases separated the two germline ends.

This clone has just a few counts. The CDR3 here is CASREQGVGGYTF. The DNA for the CDR3 is TGTGCCAGCAGGGAACAGGGGGTTGGCGGCTACACCTTC. The V and J genes are TRBV6-5 and TRBJ1-2, with 8 nucleotides matching TRBD1. Germline CDR1 and CDR2: MNHEY and SVGAGI. The CDR3 covers 13 residues. The junction had 8 bases not matched to a gene; V was cut back by 6 bases and J by 8 bases.

The V call is TRBV9, the J call TRBJ2-5, with D perhaps TRBD2 (6 bases). The length of the CDR3 is 13 residues. Trimming pared 7 bases from V and 5 bases from J, leaving 15 bases between. Looked up from germline, CDR1 is SGDLS and CDR2 is YYNGEE. The CDR3 region is CASGGGEWETQYF. The CDR3 DNA sequence: TGTGCCAGCGGGGGAGGTGAATGGGAGACCCAGTACTTC.

This clone was observed a handful of times. The genes are TRBV9 and TRBJ2-7, with D tentatively TRBD1 (5 bases). The CDR3 is 15 amino acids. Per the germline V gene, CDR1 is SGDLS and CDR2 is YYNGEE. Deletions cut 0 bases from V and 0 bases from J, with 10 bases between. CDR3 coding DNA: TGTGCCAGCAGCGTAGGAGTGGACATCTCCTACGAGCAGTACTTC. Its protein product is CASSVGVDISYEQYF.

V usage is TRBV7-9 and J usage is TRBJ2-1, with D unclear. The CDR3 sequence is 17 residues long. The germline V and J ends were trimmed by 4 bases and 0 bases, with 16 bases remaining between them. The germline CDR1 and CDR2 sequences are SEHNR and FQNEAQ (reference sequence). The CDR3 protein is CASSSPFNDPSYNEQFF. CDR3 coding DNA: TGTGCCAGCAGCTCCCCCTTTAATGATCCCTCCTACAATGAGCAGTTCTTC. Combining the CDR3 with reference TRBV7-9 and TRBJ2-1 gives the whole variable domain DTGVSQNPRHKITKRGQNVTFRCDPISEHNRLYWYRQTLGQGPEFLTYFQNEAQLEKSRLLSDRFSAERPKGSFSTLEIQRTEQGDSAMYLCASSSPFNDPSYNEQFFGPGTRLTVL.

This clone was recorded a few times. V and J are TRBV6-1 and TRBJ1-5, with unresolved D. Germline CDR1 MNHNS, CDR2 SASEGT. V lost 1 base and J 5 bases, leaving 9 bases between the germline ends. CDR3 length: 14 residues. The CDR3 coding sequence is TGTGCCAGCAGTGAAGTTGGAAATTATCAGCCCCAGCATTTT. This translates into CASSEVGNYQPQHF.

The chain is built from TRBV9 and TRBJ2-7, with no clear D. The germline gives CDR1 SGDLS, CDR2 YYNGEE. Trimming cost V 0 bases and J 6 bases, with 7 bases left between them. The CDR3 has 12 amino acids. The CDR3 spells CASSVGLGEQYF. In nucleotides, the CDR3 is TGTGCCAGCAGCGTAGGTCTGGGCGAGCAGTACTTC. The variable domain in full, completed from reference TRBV9 and TRBJ2-7, reads DSGVTQTPKHLITATGQRVTLRCSPRSGDLSVYWYQQSLDQGLQFLIQYYNGEERAKGNILERFSAQQFPDLHSELNLSSLELGDSALYFCASSVGLGEQYFGPGTRLTVT.

This clone was detected only a few times. The chain is built from TRBV9 and TRBJ1-2; no definite D call. The V end lost 6 bases, the J end lost 4 bases, and 10 bases lay between the germline ends. This CDR3 is built from 12 residues. Germline V gene lookup returns CDR1 SGDLS and CDR2 YYNGEE. The chain's CDR3 is CASIGMGYGYTF. CDR3 nucleotides: TGTGCCAGCATTGGGATGGGCTATGGCTACACCTTC.

This sequence joins TRBV11-2 and TRBJ1-5; D uncertain. Germline assignment: CDR1 SGHAT and CDR2 FQNNGV. V dropped 5 bases and J dropped 5 bases, with 10 bases sitting between them. There are 13 residues in the CDR3. The CDR3 is CASSLSRDQPQHF. CDR3 DNA sequence: TGTGCCAGCAGCCTAAGCCGAGATCAGCCCCAGCATTTT. Full variable domain (rest looked up from reference TRBV11-2 and TRBJ1-5): EAGVAQSPRYKIIEKRQSVAFWCNPISGHATLYWYQQILGQGPKLLIQFQNNGVVDDSQLPKDRFSAERLKGVDSTLKIQPAKLEDSAVYLCASSLSRDQPQHFGDGTRLSIL.

The chain recombines TRBV11-2 with TRBJ2-5; the match to TRBD1 covers 9 bases. CDR1 SGHAT and CDR2 FQNNGV come from the germline V gene. The CDR3 is made up of 15 amino acids. V lost 9 bases and J lost 4; bases outside the gene matches: 12. CDR3 region: CASRAGPDRGETQYF. The CDR3 DNA follows: TGTGCCAGTAGAGCTGGTCCGGACAGGGGAGAGACCCAGTACTTC.

J is TRBJ1-4 and V is TRBV6-6, with 8 bases fitting TRBD1. The V gene's germline CDR1 is MNHNY and CDR2 SVGAGI (reference sequence). The CDR3 spans 14 residues. V shed 6 bases and J 7 bases; nucleotides not matched to a gene: 7. The CDR3 spells CASSLDRGGEKLFF. Written as DNA, the CDR3 is TGTGCCAGCAGCCTAGACAGGGGTGGTGAAAAACTGTTTTTT.

This clone turned up a few times. The chain joins TRBV28 to TRBJ1-2, with 7 bases identical to TRBD1. The CDR3 has 15 amino acids. After removal of 5 bases from V and 5 bases from J, the junction contained 11 bases not matched to a gene. Looked up from germline, CDR1 is MDHEN and CDR2 is SYDVKM. CDR3 sequence: CASSVATGSFYGYTF. The CDR3 bases are TGTGCCAGCAGTGTGGCGACAGGGAGTTTTTATGGCTACACCTTC.

Only a few counts were recorded for this clone. The chain couples TRBV5-6 to TRBJ2-3; no reliable D call. CDR1 is SGHDT, CDR2 YYEEEE, per germline. The ends were cut back, 5 bases at V and 12 bases at J, with 16 bases in the middle. This CDR3 is built from 12 residues. CDR3 in amino acids: CASRKTRALQYF. The CDR3 DNA is TGTGCCAGCAGGAAAACCCGGGCTCTTCAGTATTTT. The full variable domain, in which reference TRBV5-6 and TRBJ2-3 provide the parts outside the CDR3, is DAGVTQSPTHLIKTRGQQVTLRCSPKSGHDTVSWYQQALGQGPQFIFQYYEEEERQRGNFPDRFSGHQFPNYSSELNVNALLLGDSALYLCASRKTRALQYFGPGTRLTVL.

V and J are TRBV7-9 and TRBJ1-2; D ambiguous. This CDR3 has 14 amino acids. Deletions cut 2 bases from V and 8 bases from J, with 15 bases between. Per the germline V gene, CDR1 is SEHNR and CDR2 is FQNEAQ (reference sequence). The CDR3 region is CASSLQTSTGGYTF. CDR3 bases: TGTGCCAGCAGCTTACAAACCTCAACGGGAGGCTACACCTTC.

The chain employs TRBV30 and TRBJ2-2, with a weak D call TRBD2 (5 bases). V was pared by 4 bases and J by 9 bases, with 15 bases between. Germline V gene sequence: CDR1 GTSNPN, CDR2 SVGIG (reference sequence). The CDR3 consists of 13 residues. CDR3 nucleotides: TGTGCCTGGAATGGGATGGAGGTCCGGGAGCTGTTTTTT. Translated: CAWNGMEVRELFF.

A few counts support this clone. The chain uses TRBV6-5 and TRBJ2-7, with D unclear. The length of the CDR3 is 13 residues. Germline lookup yields CDR1 MNHEY and CDR2 SVGAGI. V lost 7 bases and J 5 bases, leaving 15 bases between the germline ends. The CDR3: CASTHPASDEQYF. The CDR3 coding sequence is TGTGCCAGCACTCATCCCGCGTCGGACGAGCAGTACTTC.

This clone was detected only a few times. The chain employs TRBV30 and TRBJ2-3, with D tentatively TRBD2 (6 bases). The V gene lost 1 base and the J gene lost 2 bases, with 13 bases spanning the gap. The CDR3 consists of 15 residues. From germline, CDR1 is GTSNPN and CDR2 SVGIG (reference sequence). CDR3 region: CAWSATRDPTDTQYF. The CDR3 region has the DNA TGTGCCTGGAGTGCGACTAGGGACCCCACAGATACGCAGTATTTT.

This clone was recorded a few times. Distinct nucleotide sequences in the sample also encode this CDR3. This chain uses TRBV7-2 with TRBJ2-3; D remains unclear. The CDR3 is 12 amino acids. Looked up from germline, CDR1 is SGHTA and CDR2 is FQGNSA. Trimming removed 3 bases at V and 4 bases at J, with 5 bases between. This CDR3 reads CASSLRADTQYF. The CDR3 region has the DNA TGTGCCAGCAGCTTGAGAGCAGATACGCAGTATTTT.

V usage is TRBV7-2 and J usage is TRBJ2-7, with unresolved D. V lost 5 bases and J lost 6, with 20 bases in between. Germline lookup yields CDR1 SGHTA and CDR2 FQGNSA. The CDR3 length is 15 residues. Written as DNA, the CDR3 is TGTGCCAGCAGCCCGACCCCGAGTTCCGGAGTCGAGCAGTACTTC. It yields the protein CASSPTPSSGVEQYF.